The entry below gives a single T cell receptor beta chain sequence along with its context. This sample was taken from a study of technical replicates of blood from several donors. The length of the CDR3 is 15 residues. CDR1 and CDR2 from the germline V gene are MGHRA and YSYEKL. Trimming pared 1 base from V and 4 bases from J, leaving 13 bases between. The method was immunoSEQ multiplex PCR; TCRdb's version includes in-frame clones alone and lacks a portion of them. This table holds about 70,000 clones, 95% to 98% found once. The sample taken for sequencing was T cells isolated from PBMCs. The rearrangement uses TRBV4-1 and TRBJ1-2, with D maybe TRBD1 (5 bases). The origin of this receptor is a human donor in good health. Here the CDR3 reads CASSQVDILFYGYTF. CDR3 coding DNA: TGCGCCAGCAGCCAAGTGGACATCCTATTCTATGGCTACACCTTC.